The 9 T cell receptor beta chains in this list originate from one sample, sequenced in a study of blood T cell repertoires in COVID-19. Libraries were prepared by immunoSEQ multiplex PCR; TCRdb keeps only in-frame clonotypes and omits some of them. The data contain about 300,000 clones, roughly 90% of them singletons. The specimen was peripheral blood. Receptors were obtained from a man aged 18-30 years with active or convalescent COVID-19.

The CDR3 nucleotides read TGTGCCATGAGAAGACTAGCGGGGAATAGCTCCTACAATGAGCAGTTCTTC. Amino acid sequence: CAMRRLAGNSSYNEQFF. The V gene is TRBV24-1, the J gene TRBJ2-1; 11 nucleotides match TRBD2. The germline V gene encodes CDR1 KGHDR and CDR2 SFDVKD. The ends lost 11 bases at V and 0 bases at J; junction bases unmatched: 11. This CDR3 has 17 residues.

V gene TRBV11-2 combines with J gene TRBJ1-1, with TRBD1 matching 7 bases. V shed 5 bases, J shed 2 bases, and the junction held 8 bases outside the gene matches. The germline gives CDR1 SGHAT, CDR2 FQNNGV. This CDR3 comprises 15 residues. The CDR3 region has the DNA TGTGCCAGCAGCGGCCACCGGGACAGCAACACTGAAGCTTTCTTT. Protein sequence: CASSGHRDSNTEAFF.

V and J are TRBV6-6 and TRBJ1-3; perhaps TRBD1 as D (6 bases). The CDR3 covers 15 residues. Trimming took 7 bases from V and 0 from J, leaving 13 bases between them. CDR1 MNHNY and CDR2 SVGAGI come from the germline V gene (reference sequence). The CDR3 DNA sequence: TGTGCCAGCATGGGAAGGGGGAGCTCTGGAAACACCATATATTTT. Amino acids: CASMGRGSSGNTIYF.

The chain carries TRBV5-6 and TRBJ2-7, with a tentative D call TRBD1 (6 bases). CDR3 length: 13 amino acids. Germline V gene lookup returns CDR1 SGHDT and CDR2 YYEEEE. Trimming cost V 4 bases and J 0 bases, with 8 bases left between them. Here the CDR3 reads CASSGTNSYEQYF. CDR3 nucleotide sequence: TGTGCCAGCAGCGGGACAAACTCCTACGAGCAGTACTTC. The full variable domain, rest sourced from reference TRBV5-6 and TRBJ2-7, is DAGVTQSPTHLIKTRGQQVTLRCSPKSGHDTVSWYQQALGQGPQFIFQYYEEEERQRGNFPDRFSGHQFPNYSSELNVNALLLGDSALYLCASSGTNSYEQYFGPGTRLTVT.

The J gene is TRBJ2-3, the V gene TRBV2; 9 bases line up with TRBD2. This CDR3 comprises 15 residues. V was pared by 5 bases and J by 5 bases, with 8 bases of the junction left unmatched. Germline-derived CDR1 and CDR2 are SNHLY and FYNNEI. The CDR3 here is CASSLRGGAGDTQYF. DNA for the CDR3: TGTGCCAGCAGTTTGCGCGGGGGGGCGGGAGATACGCAGTATTTT.

The chain is built from TRBV19 and TRBJ2-6; D uncertain. The CDR3 is made up of 14 amino acids. The germline CDR1 and CDR2 sequences are LNHDA and SQIVND (reference sequence). Trimming took 7 bases from V and 0 from J, leaving 7 bases between them. CDR3 in amino acids: CASKSVSGANVLTF. The CDR3 DNA is TGTGCCAGTAAGTCAGTCTCTGGGGCCAACGTCCTGACTTTC.

This clone was found a few times. The chain's CDR3 is CASSQTGDSNQPQHF. Here the CDR3 DNA reads TGCGCCAGCAGCCAAACAGGGGATAGCAATCAGCCCCAGCATTTT. The J gene is TRBJ1-5, the V gene TRBV5-1, with 7 bases aligning to TRBD1. The CDR3 covers 15 residues. J was trimmed by 0 bases and V by 4 bases; bases with no gene match: 4. CDR1 SGHRS and CDR2 YFSETQ come from the germline V gene.

This clone was recorded only once. CDR3 DNA sequence: TGTGCCAGCAGCTTGGACAGCAGCCTATTGGGGCAGTACTTC. It yields the protein CASSLDSSLLGQYF. The rearrangement links TRBV5-4 to TRBJ2-7, with D unclear. V lost 0 bases to trimming and J lost 9 bases, with 16 bases between them. The CDR3 is made up of 14 amino acids. Per the germline V gene, CDR1 is SGHNT and CDR2 is YYREEE (reference sequence).

V gene TRBV15 combines with J gene TRBJ2-7; D is uncertain. Per germline, CDR1 LNHNV and CDR2 YYDKDF (reference sequence). The CDR3 contains 12 residues. V lost 3 bases to trimming and J lost 2 bases, with 5 bases between them. The DNA of the CDR3 is TGTGCCACCAGCAGTAACACCTACGAGCAGTACTTC. Its protein is CATSSNTYEQYF.